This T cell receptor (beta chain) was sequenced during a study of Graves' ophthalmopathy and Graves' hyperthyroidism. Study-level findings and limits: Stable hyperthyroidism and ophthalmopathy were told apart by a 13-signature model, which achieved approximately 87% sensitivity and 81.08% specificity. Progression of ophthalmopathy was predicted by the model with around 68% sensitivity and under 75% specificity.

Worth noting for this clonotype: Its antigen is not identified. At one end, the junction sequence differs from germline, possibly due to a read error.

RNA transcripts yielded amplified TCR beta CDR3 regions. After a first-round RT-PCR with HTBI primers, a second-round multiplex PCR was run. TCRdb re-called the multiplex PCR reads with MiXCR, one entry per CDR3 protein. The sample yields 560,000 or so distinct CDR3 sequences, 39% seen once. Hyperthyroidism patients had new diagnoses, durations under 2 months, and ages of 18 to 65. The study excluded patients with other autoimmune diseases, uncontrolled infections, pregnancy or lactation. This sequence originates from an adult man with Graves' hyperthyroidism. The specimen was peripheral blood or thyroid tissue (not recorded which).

The CDR3 nucleotides read TGTGCCAGTAGTGAAGCGGGGTCCCACAATGAGCAGTACTTC. Residues: CASSEAGSHNEQYF. The chain uses TRBV2 and TRBJ2-5; 7 bases agree with TRBD2. CDR3 length equals 14 residues. The germline gives CDR1 SNHLY, CDR2 FYNNEI. The full variable domain, with the rest looked up from reference TRBV2 and TRBJ2-5, is EPEVTQTPSHQVTQMGQEVILRCVPISNHLYFYWYRQILGQKVEFLVSFYNNEISEKSEIFDDQFSVERPDGSNFTLKIRSTKLEDSAMYFCASSEAGSHNEQYFGPGTRLLVL.